This T cell receptor beta chain was documented in a study of breast tumors, draining lymph nodes, adjacent tissues. Findings and caveats of the study: The lymph node origin of tumor T cells was framed as consistent with a hypothesis, not demonstrated. The data were judged consistent with most tumor T cells coming from lymph node and expanding in tumor.

V lost 5 bases and J lost 4; bases outside the gene matches: 6. This CDR3 spans 15 amino acids. Using its own MiXCR run on the multiplex PCR reads, TCRdb lists one record per CDR3 protein. In the table there are more than 50,000 distinct CDR3 sequences, less than 60% of which are singletons. This clonotype was detected many times. Its specificity is unknown. The source of this sequence is a female donor with breast cancer. Some clones in this sample may be carry-over from other donors' samples. The J gene is TRBJ1-5, the V gene TRBV12-3 or TRBV12-4, with 9 positions matching TRBD1. Sequenced sample: breast tumor tissue. The CDR3 DNA is TGTGCCAGCAGTAGACAGGGGGGAATTAATCAGCCCCAGCATTTT. Translation gives CASSRQGGINQPQHF.